This is a list of T cell receptor beta chains from one sample in a study of OX40 agonist ivuxolimab in advanced cancers. Clones were sequenced by immunoSEQ multiplex PCR, and TCRdb holds only the in-frame ones, with some missing. Among fewer than 85,000 clones listed, around 87% were seen once. Sequences were derived from CD4+ or CD8+ T cells sorted from blood, sampled in a trial of the OX40 agonist ivuxolimab. The source is an adult with an advanced solid tumor such as melanoma, head and neck, liver or kidney cancer. CDR3s include the opening cysteine and the closing phenylalanine or tryptophan. The order of the fields is D gene, clone size, J gene, V gene, CDR3 protein, CDR3 DNA. D genes are given only for firm matches. Clone sizes are given selectively: once, few, many, or a class where the clone is expanded.

-,-,TRBJ1-6,TRBV9,CASSSRQNSPLHF,TGTGCCAGCAGCTCCCGACAGAATTCACCCCTCCACTTT
-,-,TRBJ2-3,TRBV9,CASSVDGGRTDTQYF,TGTGCCAGCAGCGTAGATGGAGGACGCACAGATACGCAGTATTTT
TRBD2,few,TRBJ2-7,TRBV5-1,CASSPEPGLAGMQYF,TGCGCCAGCAGCCCCGAGCCGGGACTAGCGGGGATGCAGTACTTC
TRBD2,-,TRBJ2-5,TRBV7-3,CASSSTSDETQYF,TGTGCCAGCAGCTCGACTAGCGATGAGACCCAGTACTTC
-,few,TRBJ2-3,TRBV29-1,CSACTGTTPADTQYF,TGCAGCGCCTGTACAGGGACGACCCCCGCAGATACGCAGTATTTT
TRBD1,-,TRBJ2-7,TRBV28,CASRIGQGRSEQYF,TGTGCCAGCAGGATTGGACAGGGACGTAGCGAGCAGTACTTC
TRBD2,-,TRBJ2-5,TRBV10-2,CASSPREDGSQYF,TGCGCCAGCAGCCCCCGGGAGGACGGTTCCCAGTACTTC
-,-,TRBJ2-5,TRBV28,CASRRQGGETQYF,TGTGCCAGCAGACGACAGGGAGGGGAGACCCAGTACTTC
TRBD2,-,TRBJ2-1,TRBV5-4,CASSRTSGRARQHNEQFF,TGTGCCAGCAGCCGTACTAGCGGGAGGGCCCGGCAACACAATGAGCAGTTCTTC
-,-,TRBJ1-1,TRBV11-2,CASSPSTVNTEAFF,TGTGCCAGCAGCCCCTCGACGGTGAACACTGAAGCTTTCTTT
-,-,TRBJ2-7,TRBV28,CASSSSILTYEQYF,TGTGCCAGCAGTTCCTCAATCCTGACCTACGAGCAGTACTTC
TRBD1,-,TRBJ2-7,TRBV5-1,CASSLEAGGGEQYF,TGCGCCAGCAGCTTGGAAGCAGGGGGTGGCGAGCAGTACTTC
TRBD2,-,TRBJ2-3,TRBV27,CASTGGGTDTQYF,TGTGCCAGCACGGGGGGGGGCACAGATACGCAGTATTTT
-,-,TRBJ2-7,TRBV27,CASSFRGEAPYEQYF,TGTGCCAGCAGTTTTAGGGGGGAGGCTCCCTACGAGCAGTACTTC
-,-,TRBJ2-3,TRBV6-5,CASRYTDTQYF,TGTGCCAGCAGGTACACAGATACGCAGTATTTT
-,-,TRBJ2-7,TRBV6-5,CASSYSERGIYEQYF,TGTGCCAGCAGTTACTCGGAAAGGGGGATTTACGAGCAGTACTTC
-,-,TRBJ1-4,TRBV19,CASSSRGSYNEKLFF,TGTGCCAGTAGTTCTCGGGGCAGCTATAATGAAAAACTGTTTTTT
-,few,TRBJ1-2,TRBV4-1,CASSQDRSYGYTF,TGCGCCAGCAGCCAAGACAGAAGCTATGGCTACACCTTC
TRBD1,-,TRBJ1-6,TRBV27,CASSFWDRENSPLHF,TGTGCCAGCAGTTTTTGGGACAGGGAAAATTCACCCCTCCACTTT
-,-,TRBJ1-1,TRBV7-9,CASSLGSATEAFF,TGTGCCAGCAGCTTAGGTAGTGCCACGGAAGCTTTCTTT
TRBD1,-,TRBJ1-2,TRBV18,CASSPATGADYGYTF,TGTGCCAGCTCACCGGCGACAGGGGCGGACTATGGCTACACCTTC
-,few,TRBJ2-7,TRBV5-6,CASSLSEAGDYEQYF,TGTGCCAGCAGCTTGTCGGAGGCAGGGGACTACGAGCAGTACTTC
-,few,TRBJ2-5,TRBV27,CASSSHLVPETQYF,TGTGCCAGCAGTTCCCACTTGGTGCCGGAGACCCAGTACTTC
TRBD1,-,TRBJ1-2,TRBV6-5,CASTQGTGTNYGYTF,TGTGCCAGCACGCAGGGGACAGGAACTAACTATGGCTACACCTTC
TRBD1,-,TRBJ2-7,TRBV9,CASSVVGDSEQYF,TGTGCCAGCAGCGTAGTTGGGGACAGCGAGCAGTACTTC
-,-,TRBJ2-3,TRBV10-1,CASSLGSTDTQYF,TGCGCCAGCAGCCTCGGTAGCACAGATACGCAGTATTTT
-,-,TRBJ2-1,TRBV4-1,CASSQVFRAQAHNEQFF,TGCGCCAGCAGCCAAGTCTTCCGGGCCCAGGCCCACAATGAGCAGTTCTTC
-,-,TRBJ1-6,TRBV6-5,CASRTANNSPLHF,TGTGCCAGCAGGACCGCGAATAATTCACCCCTCCACTTT
-,-,TRBJ1-4,TRBV19,CASRYRDKGNEKLFF,TGTGCCAGTAGGTACCGGGACAAGGGTAATGAAAAACTGTTTTTT
TRBD2,-,TRBJ2-7,TRBV10-1,CAGHRSSGMFSYEQYF,TGCGCCGGTCATCGGTCTAGCGGGATGTTCTCCTACGAGCAGTACTTC
TRBD2,-,TRBJ2-3,TRBV7-8,CASSLREGTGTQYF,TGTGCCAGCAGCCTGCGGGAGGGAACGGGTACGCAGTATTTT
TRBD2,-,TRBJ2-3,TRBV2,CASSTLAGTTDTQYF,TGTGCCAGCAGCACCCTAGCGGGGACGACAGATACGCAGTATTTT
-,-,TRBJ2-1,TRBV15,CATSRERGGLLYEQFF,TGTGCCACCAGCAGAGAAAGAGGAGGTCTTCTCTATGAGCAGTTCTTC
-,-,TRBJ1-2,TRBV10-3,CAISVEGAGPYGYTF,TGTGCCATCAGTGTAGAGGGCGCAGGACCCTATGGCTACACCTTC
-,-,TRBJ2-7,TRBV6-5,CASSYVPGGEQYF,TGTGCCAGCAGTTACGTACCAGGCGGCGAGCAGTACTTC
-,-,TRBJ2-2,TRBV10-2,CASSEPLVGGDTGELFF,TGCGCCAGCAGTGAGCCCTTGGTGGGAGGTGACACCGGGGAGCTGTTTTTT
-,-,TRBJ1-6,TRBV2,CASSEFGQGNSPLHF,TGTGCCAGCAGTGAATTCGGTCAGGGAAATTCACCCCTCCACTTT
TRBD1,-,TRBJ1-2,TRBV19,CATRQGARAGYTF,TGTGCCACCCGACAGGGGGCGCGGGCTGGCTACACCTTC
-,-,TRBJ2-1,TRBV21-1,CASSKDTGRGEQFF,TGTGCCAGCAGCAAAGATACGGGTCGGGGTGAGCAGTTCTTC
TRBD1,-,TRBJ1-1,TRBV5-1,CASSMGQVTEAFF,TGCGCCAGCAGCATGGGACAGGTCACTGAAGCTTTCTTT
-,-,TRBJ2-3,TRBV9,CASSVESGEPDTQYF,TGTGCCAGCAGCGTAGAATCTGGGGAGCCAGATACGCAGTATTTT